This TCR beta chain was sequenced in a study of T cell responses to AZD1222 COVID-19 vaccine. General study points: Spike as a whole was targeted by vaccine-associated CD4 TCRs, dominant at 160-218 and 743-854.

V gave up 3 bases and J gave up 1 base, with 12 bases separating them. CDR1 is DFQATT, CDR2 SNEGSKA, per germline (reference sequence). This CDR3 comprises 14 residues. Note on this clone: Its specificity is not known.

Method: immunoSEQ multiplex PCR; TCRdb's copy keeps in-frame clones and lacks some. The table records about 110,000 clones, 85% to 90% of them present only once. The TCR originated in an adult in good health. The chain has TRBV20-1 and TRBJ1-1; D is uncertain. This sample comprised peripheral blood, obtained on day 0 of AZD1222 vaccination. The CDR3 reads CSASLRSRNTEAFF. As DNA, the CDR3 is TGCAGTGCTAGTCTTAGGTCTAGGAACACTGAAGCTTTCTTT.